This TCR beta chain was captured in a study of blood T cell repertoires in COVID-19. Looking at the study overall: COVID-19 samples collected from the United States, Italy and Spain covered acute and convalescent phases. PBMCs, B-cell-depleted T cells, or T cells were the source of the cDNA or gDNA that made up the material.

Cohort assignment relied on participant-reported clinical history. Per the authors' pipeline: Counts of nucleated cells, estimated from reference gene primer amplification, were obtained. The data were produced by immunoSEQ multiplex PCR, yet TCRdb's version contains in-frame clones alone and is incomplete. The V and J calls and clone size were taken over from that table, and D and trimming were inferred from the DNA. Of 300,000 to 450,000 clones in the sample, about nine tenths were seen once. V was pared by 7 bases and J by 3 bases, with 16 bases between. The CDR3 covers 14 residues. CDR1 and CDR2 from the germline V gene are MNHGY and SVAAGI.

This sequence joins TRBV6-9 and TRBJ2-7; D perhaps matches TRBD1 (6 bases). Material for sequencing was PBMCs or T cells enriched from blood (not recorded which). The origin of this receptor is a woman in her 30s who had been exposed to COVID-19. This CDR3 is CASMCIGQHYEQYF. The CDR3 DNA reads as TGTGCCAGCATGTGTATAGGACAGCACTACGAGCAGTACTTC.